This T cell receptor beta chain was sequenced during a study of blood T cell repertoires in COVID-19. Overall study: T cells, B-cell-depleted T cells, or PBMCs provided the cDNA or gDNA that served as material.

Germline loops: CDR1 MNHEY, CDR2 SMNVEV (reference sequence). This CDR3 is built from 15 residues. Trimming left V 5 bases short and J 1 base short, with 12 bases between. Original handling: Reference gene primer amplification yielded estimated nucleated cell counts. TCRdb keeps only in-frame clones here, not all; method: immunoSEQ multiplex PCR. The V and J calls and clone size come from that table; D and trimming were worked out from the DNA. The sample holds hundreds of thousands of clones, around four fifths seen once. The sequenced sample consisted of peripheral blood. The chain recombines TRBV27 with TRBJ1-5, with TRBD1 as a possible D gene (6 bases). The sequence was collected from a woman between 45 and 60 years old who had recovered from COVID-19. CDR3 nucleotides: TGTGCCAGCAGTCGGAGGGGGGGCAGCAATCAGCCCCAGCATTTT. Translating gives CASSRRGGSNQPQHF.